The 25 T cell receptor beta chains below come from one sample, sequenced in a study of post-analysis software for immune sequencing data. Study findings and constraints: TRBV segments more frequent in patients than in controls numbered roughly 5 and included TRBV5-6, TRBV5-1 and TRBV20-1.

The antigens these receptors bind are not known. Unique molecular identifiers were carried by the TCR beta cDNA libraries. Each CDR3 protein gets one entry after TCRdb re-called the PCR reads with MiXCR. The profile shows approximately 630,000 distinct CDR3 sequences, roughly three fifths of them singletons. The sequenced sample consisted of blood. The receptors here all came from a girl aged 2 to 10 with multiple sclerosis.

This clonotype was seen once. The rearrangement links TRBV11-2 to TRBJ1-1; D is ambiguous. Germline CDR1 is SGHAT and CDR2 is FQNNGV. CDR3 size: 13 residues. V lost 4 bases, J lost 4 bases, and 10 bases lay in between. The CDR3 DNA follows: TGTGCCAGCAGCTCCCAGCGGGGCACTGAAGCTTTCTTT. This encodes CASSSQRGTEAFF.

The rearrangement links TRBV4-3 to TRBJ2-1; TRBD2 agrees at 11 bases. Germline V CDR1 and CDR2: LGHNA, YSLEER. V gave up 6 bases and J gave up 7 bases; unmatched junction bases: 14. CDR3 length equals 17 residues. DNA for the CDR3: TGCGCCAGCAGTCCGAAACCTAGCGGGGGGACCTTGAATGAGCAGTTCTTC. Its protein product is CASSPKPSGGTLNEQFF.

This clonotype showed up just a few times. CDR3 nucleotides: TGTGCCAGCAGCTTGTGGGGGACAGGGTCCCCGGATACGCAGTATTTT. Protein: CASSLWGTGSPDTQYF. This chain uses TRBV7-2 with TRBJ2-3; 9 bases are a match to TRBD1. The V gene's germline CDR1 is SGHTA and CDR2 FQGNSA. V shed 3 bases and J 6 bases; nucleotides not matched to a gene: 10. The CDR3 is made up of 16 amino acids.

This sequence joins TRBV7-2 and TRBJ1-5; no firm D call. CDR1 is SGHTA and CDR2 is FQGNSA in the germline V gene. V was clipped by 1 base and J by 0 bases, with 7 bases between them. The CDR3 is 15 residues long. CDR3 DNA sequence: TGTGCCAGCAGCTTAGTACAAGGTAGCAATCAGCCCCAGCATTTT. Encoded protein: CASSLVQGSNQPQHF.

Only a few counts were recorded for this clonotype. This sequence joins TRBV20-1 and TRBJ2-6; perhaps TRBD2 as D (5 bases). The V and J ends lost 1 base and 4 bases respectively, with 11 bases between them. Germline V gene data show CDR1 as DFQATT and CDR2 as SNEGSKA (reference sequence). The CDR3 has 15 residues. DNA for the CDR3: TGCAGTGCTAGAGCCCGGAGGCCCGGGGCCAACGTCCTGACTTTC. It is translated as CSARARRPGANVLTF.

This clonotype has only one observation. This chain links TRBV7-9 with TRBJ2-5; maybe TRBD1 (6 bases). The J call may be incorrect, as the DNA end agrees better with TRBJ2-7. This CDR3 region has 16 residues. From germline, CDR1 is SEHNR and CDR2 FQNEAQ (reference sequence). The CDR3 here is CASSLDPGHTYYEQYF. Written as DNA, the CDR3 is TGTGCCAGCAGCTTAGACCCGGGACACACATACTACGAGCAGTACTTC.

The CDR3 DNA reads TGTGCTAGTGGTTTTAACAGGGGTAATGAGCAGTTCTTC. Translating gives CASGFNRGNEQFF. V gene TRBV12-5 combines with J gene TRBJ2-1; 7 positions match TRBD1. The junction had 3 bases not matched to a gene; V was cut back by 3 bases and J by 7 bases. This CDR3 has 13 residues. CDR1 is LGHNT, CDR2 FRNRAP, per germline.

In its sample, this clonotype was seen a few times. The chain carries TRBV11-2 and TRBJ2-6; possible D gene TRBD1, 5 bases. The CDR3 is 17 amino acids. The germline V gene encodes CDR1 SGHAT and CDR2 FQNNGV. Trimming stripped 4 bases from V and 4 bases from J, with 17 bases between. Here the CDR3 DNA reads TGTGCCAGCAGCTCATTCGCAGGGTCATCAGGGGCCAACGTCCTGACTTTC. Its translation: CASSSFAGSSGANVLTF.

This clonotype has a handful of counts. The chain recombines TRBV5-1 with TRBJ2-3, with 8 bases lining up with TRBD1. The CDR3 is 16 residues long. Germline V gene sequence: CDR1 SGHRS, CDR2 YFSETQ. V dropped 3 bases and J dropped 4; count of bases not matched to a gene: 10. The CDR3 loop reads CASSSEDRARADTQYF. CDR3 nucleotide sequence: TGCGCCAGCAGCTCCGAGGACAGGGCTAGGGCAGATACGCAGTATTTT.

The DNA of the CDR3 is TGTGCCCCCGGAGGGGAGGGAGTCCACGAGCAGTACTTC. Its protein product is CAPGGEGVHEQYF. J is TRBJ2-7 and V is TRBV21-1; the tabulated D call, TRBD2, remains unverified against the DNA. TRBV21-1 is an annotated pseudogene. This CDR3 spans 13 amino acids.

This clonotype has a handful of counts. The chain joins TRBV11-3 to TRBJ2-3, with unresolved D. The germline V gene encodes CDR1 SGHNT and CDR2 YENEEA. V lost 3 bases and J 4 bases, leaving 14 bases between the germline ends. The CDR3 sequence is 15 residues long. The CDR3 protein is CASSFGTEAADTQYF. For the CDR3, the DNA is TGTGCCAGCAGCTTTGGTACAGAGGCGGCAGATACGCAGTATTTT.

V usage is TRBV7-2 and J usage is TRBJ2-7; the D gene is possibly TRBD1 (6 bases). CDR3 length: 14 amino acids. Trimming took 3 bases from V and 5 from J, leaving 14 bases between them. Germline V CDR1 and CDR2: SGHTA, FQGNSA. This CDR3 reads CASSLRGHGDEQYF. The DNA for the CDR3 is TGTGCCAGCAGCTTGAGGGGACACGGGGACGAGCAGTACTTC.

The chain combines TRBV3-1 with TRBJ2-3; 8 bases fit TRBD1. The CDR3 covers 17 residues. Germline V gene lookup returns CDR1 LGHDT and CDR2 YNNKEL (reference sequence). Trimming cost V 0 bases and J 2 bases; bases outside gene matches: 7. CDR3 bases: TGTGCCAGCAGCCAAGAAGTGGACAGGGTGCTCACAGATACGCAGTATTTT. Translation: CASSQEVDRVLTDTQYF.

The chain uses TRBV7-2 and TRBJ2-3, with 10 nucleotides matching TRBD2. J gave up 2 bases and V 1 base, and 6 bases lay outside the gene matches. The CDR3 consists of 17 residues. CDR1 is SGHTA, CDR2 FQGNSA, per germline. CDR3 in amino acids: CASSLGRLAGTTDTQYF. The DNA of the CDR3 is TGTGCCAGCAGCTTAGGCCGACTAGCGGGCACCACAGATACGCAGTATTTT. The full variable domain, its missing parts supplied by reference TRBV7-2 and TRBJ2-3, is GAGVSQSPSNKVTEKGKDVELRCDPISGHTALYWYRQSLGQGLEFLIYFQGNSAPDKSGLPSDRFSAERTGGSVSTLTIQRTQQEDSAVYLCASSLGRLAGTTDTQYFGPGTRLTVL.

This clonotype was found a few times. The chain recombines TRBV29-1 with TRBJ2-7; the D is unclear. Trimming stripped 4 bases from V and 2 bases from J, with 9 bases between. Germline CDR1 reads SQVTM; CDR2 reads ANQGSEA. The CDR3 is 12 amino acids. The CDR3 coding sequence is TGCAGCGTTGTGGTGACAACCTACGAGCAGTACTTC. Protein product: CSVVVTTYEQYF.

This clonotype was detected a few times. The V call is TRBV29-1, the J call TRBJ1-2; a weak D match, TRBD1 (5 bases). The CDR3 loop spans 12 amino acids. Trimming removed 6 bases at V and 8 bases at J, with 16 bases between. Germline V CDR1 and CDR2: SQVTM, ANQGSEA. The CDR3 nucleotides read TGCAGCGTCCGGGACCCCAGTCGAGGCTACACCTTC. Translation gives CSVRDPSRGYTF.

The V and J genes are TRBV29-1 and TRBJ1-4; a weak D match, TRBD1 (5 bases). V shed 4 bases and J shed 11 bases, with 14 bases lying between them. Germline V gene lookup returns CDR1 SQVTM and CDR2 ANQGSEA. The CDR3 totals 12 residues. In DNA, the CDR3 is TGCAGCGTTGGAGGGGAGAGTAGGAAACTGTTTTTT. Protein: CSVGGESRKLFF. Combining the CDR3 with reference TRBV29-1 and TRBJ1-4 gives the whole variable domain SAVISQKPSRDICQRGTSLTIQCQVDSQVTMMFWYRQQPGQSLTLIATANQGSEATYESGFVIDKFPISRPNLTFSTLTVSNMSPEDSSIYLCSVGGESRKLFFGSGTQLSVL.

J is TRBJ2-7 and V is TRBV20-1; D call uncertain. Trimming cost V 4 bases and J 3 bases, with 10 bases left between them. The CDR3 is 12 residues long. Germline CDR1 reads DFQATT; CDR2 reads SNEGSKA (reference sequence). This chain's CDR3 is CSATLQGYEQYF. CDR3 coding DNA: TGCAGTGCTACACTCCAAGGCTACGAGCAGTACTTC.

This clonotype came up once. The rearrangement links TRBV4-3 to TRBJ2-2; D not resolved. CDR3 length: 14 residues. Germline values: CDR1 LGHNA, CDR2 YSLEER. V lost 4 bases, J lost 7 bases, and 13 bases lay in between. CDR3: CASSRVDWGGELFF. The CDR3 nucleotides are TGCGCCAGCAGCCGAGTTGACTGGGGCGGGGAGCTGTTTTTT.

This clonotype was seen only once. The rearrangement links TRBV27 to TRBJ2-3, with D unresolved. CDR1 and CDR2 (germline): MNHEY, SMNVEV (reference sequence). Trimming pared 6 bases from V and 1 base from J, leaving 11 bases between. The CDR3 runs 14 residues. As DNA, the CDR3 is TGTGCCAGCAGGTTTAGGCTGGGCACAGATACGCAGTATTTT. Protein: CASRFRLGTDTQYF.

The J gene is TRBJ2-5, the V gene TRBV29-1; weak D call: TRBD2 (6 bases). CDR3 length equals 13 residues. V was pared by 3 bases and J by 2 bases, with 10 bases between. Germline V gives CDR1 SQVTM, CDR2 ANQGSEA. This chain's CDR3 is CSVEGGLQETQYF. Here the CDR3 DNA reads TGCAGCGTTGAGGGGGGACTTCAAGAGACCCAGTACTTC.

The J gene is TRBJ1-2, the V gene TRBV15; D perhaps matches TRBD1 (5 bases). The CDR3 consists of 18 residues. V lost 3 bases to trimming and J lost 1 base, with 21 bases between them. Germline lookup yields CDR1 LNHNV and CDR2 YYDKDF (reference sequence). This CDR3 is CATSSEGWSAGNNYGYTF. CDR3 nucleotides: TGTGCCACCAGCAGTGAAGGTTGGTCGGCAGGGAATAACTATGGCTACACCTTC. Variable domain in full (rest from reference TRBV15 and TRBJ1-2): DAMVIQNPRYQVTQFGKPVTLSCSQTLNHNVMYWYQQKSSQAPKLLFHYYDKDFNNEADTPDNFQSRRPNTSFCFLDIRSPGLGDTAMYLCATSSEGWSAGNNYGYTFGSGTRLTVV.

As DNA, the CDR3 is TGTGCCAGCAGCTTTGCGGGACTAGCGGACAATGAGCAGTTCTTC. Protein product: CASSFAGLADNEQFF. The chain is built from TRBV7-9 and TRBJ2-1, with 11 bases lining up with TRBD2. J lost 5 bases, V lost 3 bases, and 3 bases had no gene match. CDR3 length: 15 amino acids. Germline V lookup: CDR1 SEHNR, CDR2 FQNEAQ (reference sequence).

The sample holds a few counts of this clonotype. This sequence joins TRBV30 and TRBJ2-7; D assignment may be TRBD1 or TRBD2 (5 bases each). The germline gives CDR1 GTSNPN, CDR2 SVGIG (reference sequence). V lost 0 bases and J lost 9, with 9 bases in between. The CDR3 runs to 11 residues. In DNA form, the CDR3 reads TGTGCCTGGAGTGTGGGGACCCCGCAGTACTTC. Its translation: CAWSVGTPQYF. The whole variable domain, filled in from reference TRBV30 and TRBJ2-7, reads SQTIHQWPATLVQPVGSPLSLECTVEGTSNPNLYWYRQAAGRGLQLLFYSVGIGQISSEVPQNLSASRPQDRQFILSSKKLLLSDSGFYLCAWSVGTPQYFGPGTRLTVT.

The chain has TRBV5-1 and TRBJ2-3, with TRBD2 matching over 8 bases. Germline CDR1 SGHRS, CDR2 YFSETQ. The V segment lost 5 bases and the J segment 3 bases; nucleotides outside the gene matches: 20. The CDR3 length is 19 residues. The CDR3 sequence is CASSMVAGNPRDRTDTQYF. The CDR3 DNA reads TGCGCCAGCAGTATGGTAGCGGGGAACCCCAGAGATCGGACAGATACGCAGTATTTT.